This T cell receptor (beta chain) emerged from a study of early T cells in non-severe SARS-CoV-2 infection. cDNA molecules, individually, were tagged with unique molecular identifiers. TCRdb reprocessed the 5' RACE reads with MiXCR, giving one entry per CDR3 protein. The sample holds about 60,000 distinct CDR3 sequences; roughly 9% are singletons and the top ten take around 3.5%. Germline assignment: CDR1 MNHEY and CDR2 SVGEGT. The CDR3 runs 12 residues. With 7 bases clipped from V and 15 bases from J, the junction kept 12 bases outside the gene matches. Judged by abundance, this clonotype is medium-sized. Antigen unknown. Study-wide points: VDJdb-based matching was biased toward anti-spike CD8 responses and missed private and CD4 specificities.

Sequencing was carried out using whole blood. The source is an adult who was a healthcare worker with PCR-confirmed SARS-CoV-2 infection or an uninfected control (not recorded which). The chain couples TRBV6-2 or TRBV6-3 to TRBJ2-1, with TRBD2 matching 7 bases. Here the CDR3 reads CASTLGTSAAFF. The CDR3 DNA follows: TGTGCCAGCACCCTAGGCACTAGCGCGGCGTTCTTC.